These 32 T cell receptor beta chains share one sample of origin, sequenced in a study of blood T cell repertoires in COVID-19. Only in-frame clones appear in the TCRdb table, and some are missing; sequencing was by immunoSEQ multiplex PCR. The data show under 200,000 clones, 85% to 90% seen once. Sample: peripheral blood. The origin of the receptors is a woman in her 70s with COVID-19, enrolled during active disease.

The genes are TRBV5-1 and TRBJ1-1; maybe TRBD1 (5 bases). With 1 base removed from V and 0 bases from J, the gap between germline ends came to 10 bases. The V gene's germline CDR1 is SGHRS and CDR2 YFSETQ. This CDR3 is built from 15 residues. The CDR3 protein is CASSLRGTLNTEAFF. The CDR3 bases are TGCGCCAGCAGCTTGAGGGGCACTTTGAACACTGAAGCTTTCTTT.

The chain is built from TRBV5-5 and TRBJ1-5; no definite D call. There are 14 residues in the CDR3. Trimming shortened V by 5 bases and J by 4 bases, and 13 bases separated the two germline ends. Germline-derived CDR1 and CDR2 are SGHKS and YYEKEE (reference sequence). The CDR3 DNA follows: TGTGCCAGCAGTCAACAGAGGGAGAATCAGCCCCAGCATTTT. It encodes CASSQQRENQPQHF.

This chain connects TRBV7-6 to TRBJ1-6, with D tentatively TRBD1 (6 bases). The CDR3 covers 15 residues. Trimming left V 1 base short and J 10 bases short, with 14 bases between. Looked up from germline, CDR1 is SGHVS and CDR2 is FNYEAQ. In DNA, the CDR3 is TGTGCCAGCAGCTTAGACGGGGGGCAGGACTCACCCCTCCACTTT. Translation: CASSLDGGQDSPLHF.

The CDR3 bases are TGTGCCAGCAGTGAAGCCCTCCTTCGGGGGGCGGATACGCAGTATTTT. Residues: CASSEALLRGADTQYF. V gene TRBV6-1 combines with J gene TRBJ2-3, with D maybe TRBD2 (7 bases). Trimming shortened V by 0 bases and J by 6 bases, and 16 bases separated the two germline ends. Germline values: CDR1 MNHNS, CDR2 SASEGT. The CDR3 totals 16 residues.

This clone was seen a single time. The genes are TRBV10-3 and TRBJ2-1, with unresolved D. Deletions cut 6 bases from V and 7 bases from J, with 10 bases between. Per germline, CDR1 ENHRY and CDR2 SYGVKD. CDR3 size: 12 residues. CDR3 sequence: CAIRTPGNEQFF. The CDR3 DNA reads as TGTGCCATCAGGACACCCGGTAATGAGCAGTTCTTC.

This clone was counted once. The chain links TRBV28 to TRBJ1-5; no clear D gene. Trimming stripped 3 bases from V and 2 bases from J, with 8 bases between. The germline CDR1 and CDR2 sequences are MDHEN and SYDVKM. This CDR3 region has 14 residues. CDR3 loop: CASSFTSGNQPQHF. The DNA of the CDR3 is TGTGCCAGCAGTTTTACGAGTGGCAATCAGCCCCAGCATTTT.

This chain joins TRBV21-1 and TRBJ1-5. TRBV21-1 is noted as a pseudogene. The CDR3 covers 14 residues. CDR3 protein: CASSMLWWRQPQHF. The CDR3 coding sequence is TGTGCCAGCAGCATGCTATGGTGGAGACAGCCCCAGCATTTT.

The V gene is TRBV2, the J gene TRBJ2-1, with TRBD1 matching over 8 bases. This CDR3 is 14 amino acids long. CDR1 is SNHLY and CDR2 is FYNNEI in the germline V gene. V shed 8 bases and J 7 bases; nucleotides not matched to a gene: 10. This chain's CDR3 is CASGRWQGANEQFF. CDR3 in DNA: TGTGCCAGCGGGCGTTGGCAGGGGGCTAATGAGCAGTTCTTC.

The rearrangement links TRBV7-2 to TRBJ2-3; D gene uncertain. Trimming took off 7 bases at V and 2 bases at J, with 4 bases between the two ends. This CDR3 is 11 amino acids long. The germline gives CDR1 SGHTA, CDR2 FQGNSA. CDR3 sequence (DNA): TGTGCCAGCACAAACACAGATACGCAGTATTTT. Its protein product is CASTNTDTQYF.

This clone was counted once. The chain recombines TRBV29-1 with TRBJ1-4; the D is unclear. V gave up 7 bases and J gave up 0 bases, with 9 bases separating them. This CDR3 contains 13 residues. CDR1 and CDR2 (germline): SQVTM, ANQGSEA. This CDR3 reads CSGRSPTNEKLFF. Here the CDR3 DNA reads TGCAGCGGTCGGAGTCCAACTAATGAAAAACTGTTTTTT.

V usage is TRBV6-5 and J usage is TRBJ1-5; TRBD1 might be the D (5 bases). CDR3 length: 13 amino acids. Germline V gene lookup returns CDR1 MNHEY and CDR2 SVGAGI. V lost 5 bases and J 4 bases, leaving 9 bases between the germline ends. CDR3 sequence reads: CASSTGGNQPQHF. DNA of the CDR3: TGTGCCAGCAGTACGGGGGGTAATCAGCCCCAGCATTTT.

This clone showed up many times. This chain links TRBV9 with TRBJ2-3; 7 nucleotides align to TRBD1. Germline V gene lookup returns CDR1 SGDLS and CDR2 YYNGEE. J was trimmed by 3 bases and V by 2 bases; bases with no gene match: 9. The CDR3 is made up of 16 amino acids. The CDR3 DNA is TGTGCCAGCAGCGTTGGTCCGGGACAGAATACAGATACGCAGTATTTT. Its translation is CASSVGPGQNTDTQYF.

The chain joins TRBV20-1 to TRBJ2-3, with TRBD1 matching 11 bases. Trimming removed 3 bases from V and 5 bases from J; junction bases left unmatched: 4. Germline V gene data show CDR1 as DFQATT and CDR2 as SNEGSKA (reference sequence). The CDR3 has 14 amino acids. The CDR3 loop is CSASMGQGGDTQYF. The CDR3 DNA reads TGCAGTGCTAGTATGGGACAGGGGGGAGATACGCAGTATTTT.

The J gene is TRBJ1-6, the V gene TRBV3-1 (or the pseudogene TRBV3-2); D not resolved. The germline V gene has CDR1 LGHDT and CDR2 YNNKEL (reference sequence). V was trimmed by 1 base and J by 0 bases, leaving 4 bases between them. The CDR3 consists of 15 residues. DNA of the CDR3: TGTGCCAGCAGCCAAGTTAGCTCCTATAATTCACCCCTCCACTTT. This codes for CASSQVSSYNSPLHF.

On this clone itself: Other nucleotide sequences in the sample specify the same CDR3. The rearrangement links TRBV7-2 to TRBJ2-3; TRBD2 is a possible D gene (5 bases). The CDR3 runs 13 residues. Trimming removed 5 bases at V and 6 bases at J, with 12 bases between. The germline V gene encodes CDR1 SGHTA and CDR2 FQGNSA. CDR3 DNA: TGTGCCAGCAGCCTCGACCGAGGGGATACGCAGTATTTT. Translation gives CASSLDRGDTQYF.

The chain combines TRBV2 with TRBJ2-1; D call uncertain. CDR1 and CDR2 (germline): SNHLY, FYNNEI. V was pared by 8 bases and J by 4 bases, with 9 bases between. The length of the CDR3 is 12 residues. The DNA of the CDR3 is TGTGCCAGCGGGCCGGATTACAATGAGCAGTTCTTC. It is translated as CASGPDYNEQFF.

The chain uses TRBV6-6 and TRBJ2-5, with a possible D match to TRBD1 (5 bases). The CDR3 is 16 amino acids. Germline values: CDR1 MNHNY, CDR2 SVGAGI (reference sequence). V lost 4 bases and J 5 bases, leaving 20 bases between the germline ends. CDR3 nucleotides: TGTGCCAGCAGTTTGGGAAACGGACACTCCCAGGAGACCCAGTACTTC. It encodes CASSLGNGHSQETQYF.

The chain carries TRBV24-1 and TRBJ2-1, with D hard to call. Germline assignment: CDR1 KGHDR and CDR2 SFDVKD. The germline V and J ends were trimmed by 6 bases and 6 bases, with 14 bases remaining between them. The CDR3 is 14 amino acids. The CDR3 DNA reads as TGTGCCACCAGTTTCGGCTCGACGGGCAATGAGCAGTTCTTC. It codes for CATSFGSTGNEQFF.

This clone turned up a few times. The genes are TRBV28 and TRBJ2-2; D gene ambiguous. The germline V and J ends were trimmed by 3 bases and 0 bases, with 11 bases remaining between them. The CDR3 length is 16 residues. Germline CDR1 and CDR2: MDHEN and SYDVKM. Written as DNA, the CDR3 is TGTGCCAGCAGTTTTGGCCGTGGTTCGAACACCGGGGAGCTGTTTTTT. Translated, it gives CASSFGRGSNTGELFF.

V usage is TRBV5-1 and J usage is TRBJ2-1; 9 bases fit TRBD1. Trimming took 5 bases from V and 4 from J; bases not matched to a gene: 7. In germline, CDR1 is SGHRS, CDR2 YFSETQ. The CDR3 covers 15 residues. This chain's CDR3 is CASSYQTGGYNEQFF. The DNA of the CDR3 is TGCGCCAGCAGTTACCAGACAGGGGGATACAATGAGCAGTTCTTC.

The chain is built from TRBV5-5 and TRBJ1-1; tentative D call: TRBD1 (5 bases). V shed 2 bases and J shed 7 bases, with 15 bases lying between them. The CDR3 contains 14 residues. Per germline, CDR1 SGHKS and CDR2 YYEKEE (reference sequence). CDR3 DNA sequence: TGTGCCAGCAGCTTCCCAGGGTCGAGTGGTGAAGCTTTCTTT. Amino acids: CASSFPGSSGEAFF.

The genes are TRBV10-3 and TRBJ2-3, with a possible D match to TRBD2 (6 bases). The CDR3 contains 13 residues. V lost 7 bases and J lost 4, with 12 bases in between. Germline loops: CDR1 ENHRY, CDR2 SYGVKD. This chain's CDR3 is CAIKEGSADTQYF. The CDR3 nucleotides read TGTGCCATCAAGGAGGGTAGCGCAGATACGCAGTATTTT.

This chain uses TRBV30 with TRBJ2-5, with TRBD2 as a possible D gene (7 bases). The CDR3 contains 15 residues. Germline CDR1 reads GTSNPN; CDR2 reads SVGIG (reference sequence). Trimming stripped 0 bases from V and 5 bases from J, with 16 bases between. CDR3 sequence reads: CAWSVGGATMETQYF. DNA for the CDR3: TGTGCCTGGAGTGTAGGGGGGGCTACTATGGAGACCCAGTACTTC.

The chain couples TRBV19 to TRBJ1-2; tentatively, D is TRBD1 (6 bases). Germline CDR1 LNHDA, CDR2 SQIVND (reference sequence). The CDR3 has 16 residues. V was trimmed by 5 bases and J by 6 bases, leaving 22 bases between them. The CDR3 is CASSRNPTGGANGYTF. DNA of the CDR3: TGTGCCAGTAGTCGCAATCCGACCGGGGGGGCAAATGGCTACACCTTC.

CDR3 amino acids: CASSLDVAGVSEQYF. The CDR3 nucleotides are TGCGCCAGCAGCTTGGATGTAGCGGGGGTCAGCGAGCAGTACTTC. The chain combines TRBV5-1 with TRBJ2-7; 9 bases are shared with TRBD2. V lost 0 bases to trimming and J lost 6 bases; unmatched junction nucleotides: 7. Germline V gene lookup returns CDR1 SGHRS and CDR2 YFSETQ. The CDR3 has 15 residues.

This chain links TRBV18 with TRBJ2-7; D is unclear. V was pared by 1 base and J by 0 bases, with 7 bases between. The CDR3 length is 14 residues. Germline V gene data show CDR1 as KGHSH and CDR2 as LQKENI. The CDR3 loop reads CASSPQTDSYEQYF. CDR3 nucleotide sequence: TGTGCCAGCTCACCACAAACAGACTCCTACGAGCAGTACTTC.

V gene TRBV29-1 combines with J gene TRBJ2-1, with TRBD2 matching 9 bases. Germline V CDR1 and CDR2: SQVTM, ANQGSEA. Trimming cost V 6 bases and J 7 bases; bases outside gene matches: 10. CDR3 length: 14 amino acids. CDR3 DNA sequence: TGCAGCGTCCTTGTGCGGGGGGGTATAAATGAGCAGTTCTTC. It encodes CSVLVRGGINEQFF.

This rearrangement joins TRBV14 to TRBJ2-7; unclear D gene. Per germline, CDR1 SGHDN and CDR2 FVKESK. V was pared by 0 bases and J by 7 bases, with 16 bases between. The CDR3 contains 15 residues. CDR3 bases: TGTGCCAGCAGCCAAGATATGTCAGCCGTCGGGGAGCAGTACTTC. Translated: CASSQDMSAVGEQYF.

The V and J genes are TRBV24-1 and TRBJ2-3; D perhaps matches TRBD1 (6 bases). CDR1 is KGHDR, CDR2 SFDVKD, per germline. Trimming took 12 bases from V and 0 from J, leaving 9 bases between them. The CDR3 runs to 12 residues. CDR3 protein: CASGQSTDTQYF. The CDR3 nucleotides are TGTGCCTCCGGACAGAGCACAGATACGCAGTATTTT.

The chain employs TRBV19 and TRBJ2-5, with 11 bases that match TRBD2. V was clipped by 4 bases and J by 2 bases; unmatched bases: 6. Germline V gives CDR1 LNHDA, CDR2 SQIVND (reference sequence). This CDR3 is 16 amino acids long. The CDR3 spells CASSKPGLAEQETQYF. CDR3 coding DNA: TGTGCCAGTAGTAAACCGGGACTAGCGGAACAAGAGACCCAGTACTTC.

This clone showed up just once. J is TRBJ1-6 and V is TRBV9; no clear D gene. This CDR3 has 15 residues. The germline V gene encodes CDR1 SGDLS and CDR2 YYNGEE. Trimming stripped 0 bases from V and 7 bases from J, with 11 bases between. The CDR3 DNA follows: TGTGCCAGCAGCGTAGAGCCGGGAGGGAATTCACCCCTCCACTTT. As protein: CASSVEPGGNSPLHF.

The chain recombines TRBV5-1 with TRBJ1-2; 7 nucleotides align to TRBD1. The CDR3 covers 14 residues. The germline V gene encodes CDR1 SGHRS and CDR2 YFSETQ. Germline trimming cut 3 bases from V and 3 bases from J; bases unmatched to any gene: 5. CDR3 DNA sequence: TGCGCCAGCAGCTACTTCGGGACAGACTATGGCTACACCTTC. It codes for CASSYFGTDYGYTF. The full variable domain, completed using reference TRBV5-1 and TRBJ1-2, is KAGVTQTPRYLIKTRGQQVTLSCSPISGHRSVSWYQQTPGQGLQFLFEYFSETQRNKGNFPGRFSGRQFSNSRSEMNVSTLELGDSALYLCASSYFGTDYGYTFGSGTRLTVV.